Following are 11 T cell receptor beta chains from one sample sequenced in a study of CD8 T cells in ankylosing spondylitis. Each CDR3 protein is one row after TCRdb ran MiXCR on the 5' RACE reads. The profile shows 200,000 to 300,000 distinct CDR3 sequences, 8% to 9.5% of them singletons. Sequenced input: blood, either unsorted or a sorted T cell fraction (not recorded which). The receptors derive from a male donor with ankylosing spondylitis or in good health (not recorded which).

This clonotype was recorded at least ten times. V and J are TRBV29-1 and TRBJ1-1; weak D call: TRBD1 (5 bases). The CDR3 length is 11 residues. Germline CDR1 is SQVTM and CDR2 is ANQGSEA. Trimming removed 4 bases at V and 4 bases at J, with 7 bases between. CDR3 sequence reads: CSVVGLTEAFF. The CDR3 nucleotides read TGCAGCGTTGTGGGACTCACTGAAGCTTTCTTT.

There are a few counts of this clonotype. This chain joins TRBV4-2 and TRBJ1-4; a possible D gene is TRBD1 (6 bases). V lost 3 bases and J 4 bases, leaving 18 bases between the germline ends. Per germline, CDR1 LGHNA and CDR2 YNFKEQ. This CDR3 region has 17 residues. The CDR3: CASSQAPGRGFNEKLFF. The DNA for the CDR3 is TGTGCCAGCAGCCAGGCTCCAGGGAGGGGGTTTAATGAAAAACTGTTTTTT.

This clonotype was counted at least ten times. V is TRBV20-1 and J is TRBJ1-3; a weak D match, TRBD1 (5 bases). V dropped 3 bases and J dropped 2 bases, with 8 bases sitting between them. Germline CDR1 reads DFQATT; CDR2 reads SNEGSKA (reference sequence). The CDR3 has 13 residues. The CDR3 protein is CSASQGAGNTIYF. The CDR3 bases are TGCAGTGCTAGTCAAGGGGCTGGAAACACCATATATTTT.

Ten or more counts support this clonotype. This chain uses TRBV10-3 with TRBJ2-2; TRBD1 agrees at 7 bases. This CDR3 has 14 amino acids. Germline CDR1 and CDR2: ENHRY and SYGVKD. V lost 5 bases and J lost 4; bases outside the gene matches: 4. This chain's CDR3 is CAISLNRGTGELFF. DNA of the CDR3: TGTGCCATCAGTTTGAACAGGGGCACCGGGGAGCTGTTTTTT.

Ten or more counts support this clonotype. This chain joins TRBV7-2 and TRBJ2-1, with D possibly being TRBD1 (6 bases). V lost 5 bases and J lost 3, with 11 bases in between. The CDR3 covers 14 residues. The germline gives CDR1 SGHTA, CDR2 FQGNSA. Here the CDR3 DNA reads TGTGCCAGCAGCCCCTCGACAGGCTACAATGAGCAGTTCTTC. It encodes CASSPSTGYNEQFF.

In this sample, this clonotype turned up many times. The chain has TRBV3-1 and TRBJ1-5; D is unresolved. Germline lookup yields CDR1 LGHDT and CDR2 YNNKEL (reference sequence). V dropped 3 bases and J dropped 5 bases, with 11 bases sitting between them. The CDR3 contains 14 residues. CDR3 amino acids: CASSQFGPDQPQHF. The CDR3 nucleotides read TGTGCCAGCAGCCAGTTCGGGCCGGATCAGCCCCAGCATTTT.

This clonotype was picked up a small number of times. The chain has TRBV7-2 and TRBJ2-4; 7 bases agree with TRBD1. CDR1 and CDR2 (germline): SGHTA, FQGNSA. The trim removed 3 bases at V and 3 bases at J, leaving 8 bases unmatched. The CDR3 spans 16 residues. In nucleotides, the CDR3 is TGTGCCAGCAGCTTGCCGGGACAGTCAGTCAAAAACATTCAGTACTTC. Its protein is CASSLPGQSVKNIQYF.

This clonotype came up many times. This chain joins TRBV7-2 and TRBJ2-1, with D tentatively TRBD2 (6 bases). The CDR3 has 14 amino acids. Germline assignment: CDR1 SGHTA and CDR2 FQGNSA. Trimming stripped 6 bases from V and 0 bases from J, with 9 bases between. CDR3 protein: CASRKDYSYNEQFF. CDR3 DNA sequence: TGTGCCAGCAGAAAGGACTACTCCTACAATGAGCAGTTCTTC.

The rearrangement joins TRBV5-1 to TRBJ1-1, with D tentatively TRBD1 (5 bases). CDR1 is SGHRS and CDR2 is YFSETQ in the germline V gene. The CDR3 runs 13 residues. With 5 bases removed from V and 5 bases from J, the gap between germline ends came to 13 bases. The CDR3 region has the DNA TGCGCCAGCAGGCCACGGGGCGAAACTGAAGCTTTCTTT. This sequence encodes CASRPRGETEAFF.

In this sample, this clonotype turned up a few times. The chain employs TRBV29-1 and TRBJ2-1; 11 positions match TRBD2. CDR1 SQVTM and CDR2 ANQGSEA come from the germline V gene. J lost 7 bases, V lost 4 bases, and 6 bases had no gene match. The CDR3 has 14 amino acids. The CDR3 protein is CSVAATSGNNEQFF. The CDR3 DNA reads TGCAGCGTTGCCGCGACTAGCGGGAATAATGAGCAGTTCTTC.

Many counts were recorded for this clonotype. The gene calls are TRBV29-1 and TRBJ1-1; TRBD1 matches 9 bases. CDR1 is SQVTM, CDR2 ANQGSEA, per germline. The CDR3 length is 13 residues. After removal of 4 bases from V and 6 bases from J, the junction contained 6 bases not matched to a gene. In DNA, the CDR3 is TGCAGCGTTGGGACAGGGGCAGGTTCTGAAGCTTTCTTT. Its translation is CSVGTGAGSEAFF.